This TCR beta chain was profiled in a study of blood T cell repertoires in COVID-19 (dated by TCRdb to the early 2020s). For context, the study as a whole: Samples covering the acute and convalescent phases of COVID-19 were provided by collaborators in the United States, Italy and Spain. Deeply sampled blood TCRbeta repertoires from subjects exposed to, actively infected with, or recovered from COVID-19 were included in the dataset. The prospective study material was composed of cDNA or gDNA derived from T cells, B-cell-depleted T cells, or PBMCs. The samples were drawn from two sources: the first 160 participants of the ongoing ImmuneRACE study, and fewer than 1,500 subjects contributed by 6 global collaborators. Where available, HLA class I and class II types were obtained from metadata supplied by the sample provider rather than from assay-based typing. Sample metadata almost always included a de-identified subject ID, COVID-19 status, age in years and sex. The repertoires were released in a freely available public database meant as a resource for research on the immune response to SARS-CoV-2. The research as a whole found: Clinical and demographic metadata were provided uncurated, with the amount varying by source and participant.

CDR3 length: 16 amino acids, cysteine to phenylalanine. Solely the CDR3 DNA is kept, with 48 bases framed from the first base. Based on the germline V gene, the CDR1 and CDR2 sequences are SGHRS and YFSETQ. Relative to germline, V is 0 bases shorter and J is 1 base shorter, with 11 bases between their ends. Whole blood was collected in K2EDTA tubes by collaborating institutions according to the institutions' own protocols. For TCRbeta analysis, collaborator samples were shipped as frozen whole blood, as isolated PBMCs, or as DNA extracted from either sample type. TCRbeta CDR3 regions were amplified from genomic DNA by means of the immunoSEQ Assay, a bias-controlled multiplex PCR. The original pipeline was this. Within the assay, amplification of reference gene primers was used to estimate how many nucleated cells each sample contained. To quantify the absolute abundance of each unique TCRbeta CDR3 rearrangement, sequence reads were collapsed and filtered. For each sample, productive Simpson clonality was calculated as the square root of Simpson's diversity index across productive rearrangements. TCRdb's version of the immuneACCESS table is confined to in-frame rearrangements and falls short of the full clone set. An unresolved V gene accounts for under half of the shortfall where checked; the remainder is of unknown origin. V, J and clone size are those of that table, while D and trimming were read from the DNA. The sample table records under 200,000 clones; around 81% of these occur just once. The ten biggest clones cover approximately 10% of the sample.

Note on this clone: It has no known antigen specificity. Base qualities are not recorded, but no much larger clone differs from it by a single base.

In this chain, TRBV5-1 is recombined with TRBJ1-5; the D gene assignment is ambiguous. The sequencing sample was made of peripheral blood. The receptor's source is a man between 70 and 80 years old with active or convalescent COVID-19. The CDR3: CASSLGSGKSNQPQHF. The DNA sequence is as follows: TGCGCCAGCAGCTTGGGTTCGGGGAAGAGCAATCAGCCCCAGCATTTT.